Below are 15 T cell receptor beta chains sequenced from a single sample in a study of response to subunit inactivated influenza vaccine. Each CDR3 protein is one row after TCRdb ran MiXCR on the RT-PCR reads. The sample includes 650,000 to 800,000 distinct CDR3 sequences, 11% to 15% seen only once; the top ten take less than 9%. The source was PBMCs from blood, collected less than 15 days before vaccination. Receptors were obtained from a middle-aged man who received an inactivated influenza vaccine.

This clonotype was picked up a small number of times. J is TRBJ2-2 and V is TRBV7-8; 13 nucleotides align to TRBD2. The germline V gene encodes CDR1 SGHVS and CDR2 FQNEAQ. The CDR3 totals 16 residues. The J segment lost 4 bases and the V segment lost 5 bases, leaving 4 bases of the junction unmatched. CDR3 residues: CASSQGLAGPTGELFF. The CDR3 coding sequence is TGTGCCAGCAGCCAGGGACTAGCGGGGCCCACCGGGGAGCTGTTTTTT.

This clonotype was counted between two and nine times. CDR3 region: CASSLGLAGVLNNEQFF. The CDR3, as DNA: TGTGCCAGCTCATTGGGACTAGCGGGAGTTCTAAACAATGAGCAGTTCTTC. The V gene is TRBV18, the J gene TRBJ2-1; 14 bases agree with TRBD2. J was trimmed by 5 bases and V by 5 bases; bases with no gene match: 8. CDR1 is KGHSH, CDR2 LQKENI, per germline. This CDR3 is built from 17 residues.

This clonotype was found a few times. The rearrangement links TRBV2 to TRBJ2-7, with unresolved D. Trimming shortened V by 8 bases and J by 2 bases, and 10 bases separated the two germline ends. Germline assignment: CDR1 SNHLY and CDR2 FYNNEI. This CDR3 spans 12 amino acids. CDR3 region: CASVLTTYEQYF. The DNA for the CDR3 is TGTGCCAGCGTTTTAACCACCTACGAGCAGTACTTC.

This clonotype has more than one count but fewer than ten. The rearrangement links TRBV5-1 to TRBJ2-7; the match to TRBD1 covers 8 bases. The CDR3 has 14 residues. The J segment lost 5 bases and the V segment lost 0 bases, leaving 4 bases of the junction unmatched. Germline V gene sequence: CDR1 SGHRS, CDR2 YFSETQ. The CDR3 sequence: CASSLEDRVDEQYF. For the CDR3, the DNA is TGCGCCAGCAGCTTGGAGGACAGGGTAGACGAGCAGTACTTC.

The V and J genes are TRBV7-9 and TRBJ2-1, with D unresolved. This CDR3 has 14 residues. Trimming shortened V by 5 bases and J by 10 bases, and 18 bases separated the two germline ends. Germline V gene sequence: CDR1 SEHNR, CDR2 FQNEAQ (reference sequence). The CDR3 region has the DNA TGTGCCAGCAGCCCTGATCTCTTCCACGCGGAGCAGTTCTTC. Amino acid sequence: CASSPDLFHAEQFF.

A few counts support this clonotype. The chain recombines TRBV20-1 with TRBJ2-7; D gene uncertain. The CDR3 length is 13 residues. Per the germline V gene, CDR1 is DFQATT and CDR2 is SNEGSKA (reference sequence). Trimming removed 1 base at V and 7 bases at J, with 14 bases between. CDR3 protein: CSARGLGRPEQYF. The DNA for the CDR3 is TGCAGTGCTAGAGGATTAGGACGGCCTGAGCAGTACTTC.

This clonotype showed up many times. The CDR3 region has the DNA TGCAGTGCTCAGGCGGGGGCGCGAAACACTGAAGCTTTCTTT. It translates to CSAQAGARNTEAFF. This sequence joins TRBV20-1 and TRBJ1-1, with a weak D call TRBD1 (6 bases). Trimming removed 5 bases from V and 2 bases from J, with 15 bases in between. In germline, CDR1 is DFQATT, CDR2 SNEGSKA (reference sequence). The CDR3 extends over 14 amino acids.

This clonotype has only a few counts. The chain uses TRBV29-1 and TRBJ2-4; no reliable D call. From germline, CDR1 is SQVTM and CDR2 ANQGSEA. CDR3 length: 15 residues. Trimming took off 4 bases at V and 1 base at J, with 14 bases between the two ends. Written as DNA, the CDR3 is TGCAGCGTTGGTCTCTCCTCCCGGGCCAAAAACATTCAGTACTTC. Translation: CSVGLSSRAKNIQYF.

This clonotype came up a few times. This chain connects TRBV6-1 to TRBJ1-2; 7 positions match TRBD1. Germline CDR1 is MNHNS and CDR2 is SASEGT. The CDR3 sequence is 14 residues long. After removal of 6 bases from V and 7 bases from J, the junction contained 11 bases not matched to a gene. In nucleotides, the CDR3 is TGTGCCAGCAGCTCCGGGACAGCGACTCTTGGCTACACCTTC. Translating it yields CASSSGTATLGYTF.

This clonotype was recorded at least ten times. The gene calls are TRBV18 and TRBJ2-2, with TRBD2 as a possible D gene (5 bases). Germline-derived CDR1 and CDR2 are KGHSH and LQKENI. There are 16 residues in the CDR3. The ends were cut back, 1 base at V and 1 base at J, with 10 bases in the middle. The CDR3 bases are TGTGCCAGCTCACCACAGCGGCAGCGGAACACCGGGGAGCTGTTTTTT. It codes for CASSPQRQRNTGELFF.

The chain combines TRBV7-2 with TRBJ1-2; possibly TRBD1 for D (6 bases). This CDR3 has 15 residues. V lost 1 base to trimming and J lost 2 bases, with 11 bases between them. Germline CDR1 SGHTA, CDR2 FQGNSA. The CDR3 coding sequence is TGTGCCAGCAGCTTAGGACAGGTTCAGAACTATGGCTACACCTTC. It is translated as CASSLGQVQNYGYTF.

The rearrangement links TRBV27 to TRBJ2-1, with 9 bases matching TRBD2. The CDR3 is 15 residues long. V dropped 4 bases and J dropped 4; count of bases not matched to a gene: 5. Per germline, CDR1 MNHEY and CDR2 SMNVEV (reference sequence). The CDR3 nucleotides read TGTGCCAGCAGTTCGCTAGCGGGACTTTACAATGAGCAGTTCTTC. Translation: CASSSLAGLYNEQFF.

This clonotype was seen more than once but under ten times. The chain is built from TRBV20-1 and TRBJ2-3; D is perhaps TRBD1 (6 bases). The V and J ends lost 3 bases and 0 bases respectively, with 10 bases between them. This CDR3 contains 14 residues. Germline loops: CDR1 DFQATT, CDR2 SNEGSKA (reference sequence). CDR3 sequence (DNA): TGCAGTGCTAGTCGGACAGTTAGCACAGATACGCAGTATTTT. This codes for CSASRTVSTDTQYF.

V gene TRBV4-1 combines with J gene TRBJ2-2; D is perhaps TRBD2 (6 bases). CDR3 length equals 15 residues. The V end was cut by 1 base, the J end by 4 bases, with 10 bases between. Germline CDR1 and CDR2: MGHRA and YSYEKL. The CDR3 region is CASSQVGGATGELFF. As DNA, the CDR3 is TGCGCCAGCAGCCAAGTCGGGGGAGCCACCGGGGAGCTGTTTTTT.

This chain uses TRBV7-9 with TRBJ1-5; D is uncertain. The germline CDR1 and CDR2 sequences are SEHNR and FQNEAQ (reference sequence). The CDR3 covers 13 residues. The germline V and J ends were trimmed by 1 base and 7 bases, with 8 bases remaining between them. The CDR3 here is CASSLDGRQPQHF. CDR3 nucleotide sequence: TGTGCCAGCAGCTTAGATGGAAGGCAGCCCCAGCATTTT.